This T cell receptor (beta chain) was found in a study of blood T cell repertoires in COVID-19. Individuals drawn from 20 to 30 US areas were about 18 to 95 years old. Clinical histories supplied by participants themselves formed the basis of cohort assignment. Recovered Cohort 3 donors showed two negative PCRs, clearance, or symptom resolution. There are 15 residues in the CDR3. The V end was cut by 5 bases, the J end by 4 bases, with 12 bases between. CDR1 and CDR2 (germline): SNHLY, FYNNEI. In the study's own analysis: Estimated nucleated cell counts came from reference gene primer amplification. Profiled with immunoSEQ multiplex PCR; TCRdb holds only in-frame clones, not every one. The D gene and trimming were derived from the DNA, and the V and J assignments and clone size from that table. The table shows 220,000 or so clones, with roughly 89% occurring only once.

V and J are TRBV2 and TRBJ2-6; possibly TRBD1 for D (6 bases). Input material: PBMCs or T cells enriched from blood (not recorded which). This clonotype was obtained from a woman aged 40 to 50 who had recovered from COVID-19. CDR3: CASSPDRRGANVLTF. For the CDR3, the DNA is TGTGCCAGCAGTCCTGACAGGCGCGGGGCCAACGTCCTGACTTTC.